Listed below are T cell receptor beta chains from one sample, sequenced in a study of blood T cell repertoires in COVID-19. The repertoire was sequenced with immunoSEQ multiplex PCR; TCRdb's copy has only in-frame clones and lacks some. In the table there are about 70,000 clones, approximately 80% of which are singletons. The specimen was peripheral blood. These receptors came from a man aged 30 to 45 with COVID-19, enrolled during active disease. Both conserved end residues are part of each CDR3. The order of the fields is V gene, D gene, clone size, J gene, CDR3 protein, CDR3 DNA. D genes are given only for firm matches. Where a row states a size, it is once, few, many or the class of an expanded clone; other rows omit it.

TRBV2,TRBD1,-,TRBJ1-4,CASRLQGTNEKLFF,TGTGCCAGCAGACTACAGGGGACTAATGAAAAACTGTTTTTT
TRBV10-3,TRBD2,few,TRBJ2-1,CAIASSATSGNVEQFF,TGTGCCATCGCCTCCTCAGCGACTAGCGGGAATGTTGAGCAGTTCTTC
TRBV30,TRBD1,-,TRBJ1-2,CAQGQGADLYGYTF,TGTGCCCAGGGACAGGGGGCTGATCTCTATGGCTACACCTTC
TRBV30,-,-,TRBJ2-6,CAWREAGANVLTF,TGTGCCTGGAGAGAGGCTGGGGCCAACGTCCTGACTTTC
TRBV27,-,-,TRBJ2-2,CASSWGRWAGELFF,TGTGCCAGCAGTTGGGGGAGGTGGGCCGGGGAGCTGTTTTTT
TRBV5-4,TRBD1,-,TRBJ1-2,CASSLAGTAFREHGYTF,TGTGCCAGCAGCTTGGCCGGGACAGCCTTCAGGGAGCATGGCTACACCTTC
TRBV7-6,-,-,TRBJ2-3,CASSLVSEGSDTQYF,TGTGCCAGCAGCTTAGTATCCGAGGGATCAGATACGCAGTATTTT
TRBV24-1,-,once,TRBJ2-7,CATSDLASYEQYF,TGTGCCACCAGTGACCTAGCGTCCTACGAGCAGTACTTC
TRBV5-6,-,few,TRBJ2-6,CASSLESSGANVLTF,TGTGCCAGCAGCTTGGAGAGCTCTGGGGCCAACGTCCTGACTTTC
TRBV6-5,TRBD2,-,TRBJ2-7,CASSYSGGSTYEQYF,TGTGCCAGCAGTTACTCCGGCGGGAGTACCTACGAGCAGTACTTC
TRBV18,-,-,TRBJ1-2,CASSPRTEANYGYTF,TGTGCCAGCTCACCACGTACGGAGGCTAACTATGGCTACACCTTC
TRBV9,TRBD1,once,TRBJ1-2,CASSASRGQGPNYGYTF,TGTGCCAGCAGCGCCTCGAGGGGACAGGGACCTAACTATGGCTACACCTTC
TRBV10-3,TRBD1,-,TRBJ1-1,CAISDPGQGGNTEAFF,TGTGCCATCAGTGATCCAGGACAGGGCGGGAACACTGAAGCTTTCTTT
TRBV27,-,-,TRBJ1-3,CASSLANRAGNTIYF,TGTGCCAGCAGTTTAGCTAACAGGGCTGGAAACACCATATATTTT
TRBV19,TRBD1,-,TRBJ2-1,CASSTSQGDEQFF,TGTGCCAGTAGTACGTCCCAGGGGGATGAGCAGTTCTTC
TRBV5-1,-,-,TRBJ1-2,CASSLILSGPNGYTF,TGCGCCAGCAGCTTAATACTGTCCGGTCCAAATGGCTACACCTTC
TRBV14,-,-,TRBJ2-7,CASSPKRTVQYF,TGTGCCAGCAGCCCCAAGCGTACGGTGCAGTACTTC
TRBV20-1,TRBD2,-,TRBJ2-1,CSASSSGRALRQFF,TGCAGTGCTAGTTCCAGCGGGAGGGCCCTCAGGCAGTTCTTC
TRBV18,-,few,TRBJ1-4,CASSHIRANEKLFF,TGTGCCAGCTCACACATCAGGGCGAATGAAAAACTGTTTTTT
TRBV5-1,TRBD2,-,TRBJ2-3,CASSLGLAGTTDTQYF,TGCGCCAGCAGCCTGGGACTAGCGGGAACCACAGATACGCAGTATTTT
TRBV2,TRBD1,-,TRBJ1-2,CASSGGTGGWGYTF,TGTGCCAGCAGCGGGGGGACAGGGGGCTGGGGCTACACCTTC
TRBV29-1,TRBD1,-,TRBJ1-1,CSVERGGGREAFF,TGCAGCGTTGAGAGAGGAGGGGGCCGTGAAGCTTTCTTT
TRBV5-6,-,once,TRBJ1-4,CASSNWWESSEKLFF,TGTGCCAGCAGTAATTGGTGGGAGTCGAGTGAAAAACTGTTTTTT
TRBV28,TRBD2,once,TRBJ2-7,CASRRTSGTYEQYF,TGTGCCAGCCGTAGGACTAGCGGAACCTACGAGCAGTACTTC
TRBV6-6,-,-,TRBJ1-1,CASSGAWGGNTEAFF,TGTGCCAGCAGTGGGGCCTGGGGTGGGAACACTGAAGCTTTCTTT
TRBV7-2,TRBD1,-,TRBJ2-7,CASSFAGQGYEQYF,TGTGCCAGCAGCTTTGCGGGACAGGGGTACGAGCAGTACTTC
TRBV5-5,-,-,TRBJ2-1,CASSRLNEQFF,TGTGCCAGCAGCAGACTCAATGAGCAGTTCTTC
TRBV3-1/TRBV3-2,TRBD2,once,TRBJ2-1,CATRLAGRHEQFF,TGTGCCACCCGACTAGCGGGGAGGCATGAGCAGTTCTTC
TRBV7-2,TRBD1,few,TRBJ1-1,CASSPGQGAFEAFF,TGTGCCAGCAGCCCGGGACAGGGGGCCTTTGAAGCTTTCTTT
TRBV18,-,-,TRBJ2-1,CASSPTQGTHEQFF,TGTGCCAGCTCACCAACACAGGGAACCCATGAGCAGTTCTTC
TRBV28,TRBD1,few,TRBJ1-5,CASRLLGDRASNQPQHF,TGTGCCAGCAGACTCCTGGGGGACAGGGCTAGCAATCAGCCCCAGCATTTT
TRBV4-1,TRBD2,-,TRBJ2-3,CASSQARGRGDTQYF,TGCGCCAGCAGCCAAGCTCGCGGGAGGGGAGATACGCAGTATTTT
TRBV2,TRBD2,-,TRBJ2-7,CASSIASGSGEQYF,TGTGCCAGCAGTATCGCTAGCGGGTCCGGGGAGCAGTACTTC
TRBV6-5,-,-,TRBJ1-5,CASSYDRNQPQHF,TGTGCCAGCAGTTACGACAGAAATCAGCCCCAGCATTTT
TRBV21-1,-,-,TRBJ2-7,CASSKGDRVYEQYF,TGTGCCAGCAGCAAAGGGGACAGGGTTTACGAGCAGTACTTC
TRBV27,-,-,TRBJ2-4,CASSLNGGRAKNIQYF,TGTGCCAGCAGTTTAAACGGCGGAAGAGCCAAAAACATTCAGTACTTC
TRBV4-2,-,once,TRBJ1-1,CASSQDEGGSGTEAFF,TGTGCCAGCAGCCAAGATGAGGGAGGCTCGGGCACTGAAGCTTTCTTT
TRBV7-9,TRBD2,-,TRBJ2-2,CASRELAGDLGELFF,TGTGCCAGCAGGGAACTAGCGGGAGATCTCGGGGAGCTGTTTTTT
TRBV28,TRBD1,-,TRBJ1-2,CASSLGQVNGYTF,TGTGCCAGCAGCCTCGGACAGGTGAATGGCTACACCTTC
TRBV28,-,-,TRBJ2-7,CASSIRVDREQYF,TGTGCCAGCAGCATCAGGGTGGATAGGGAGCAGTACTTC
TRBV6-1,-,few,TRBJ1-4,CASSEQTATEKLFF,TGTGCCAGCAGTGAACAGACGGCGACAGAAAAACTGTTTTTT